The clone carrying this T cell receptor (beta chain) has at least ten counts. V was shortened by 0 bases and J by 1 base, with 9 bases between the two germline ends. The CDR3 length is 15 residues. Germline assignment: CDR1 MNHEY and CDR2 SVGAGI. This specimen comes from a study of molecular identifiers for immune sequencing clone quantification. At the level of the study: Across replicate runs, RNA obtained from approximately 20,000 or 100,000 naive CD8 cells was divided into five, with four undergoing sequencing.

Libraries from naive CD8 cells were generated from roughly 18,000 to 920,000 sorted cells (with 10%, 30% or 50% RNA). Listed TCR primers and previously described methods were used for bulk TCR libraries. TCRdb independently ran MiXCR on the PCR reads; one entry per CDR3 protein. The repertoire holds about 640,000 distinct CDR3 sequences, with just under 20% as singletons. The chain recombines TRBV6-5 with TRBJ1-1; D perhaps matches TRBD1 (6 bases). This clonotype was obtained from a human donor in good health. Some libraries in this study had Jurkat cell RNA spiked in. What was sequenced was naive CD8+ T cells from blood, with Jurkat cell RNA spiked in. The subset: FACS-sorted CD8+CD4-CCR7+CD45RA+ naive T cells. The DNA of the CDR3 is TGTGCCAGCAGTTACTCCCCGGACAGGAACACTGAAGCTTTCTTT. Translated: CASSYSPDRNTEAFF.